The clone carrying this T cell receptor beta chain was seen more than once but under ten times. The assay was immunoSEQ multiplex PCR, and TCRdb's table has in-frame clones only and misses some. The data hold some 50,000 clones, with roughly nine tenths observed a single time. This sample was taken from a study of memory CD8 T cells in hepatitis C reinfection. The CDR3 runs 14 residues. Trimming left V 3 bases short and J 6 bases short, with 11 bases between. CDR1 and CDR2 (germline): LNHDA, SQIVND (reference sequence). Time point noted: late/post reinfection, 12 to 24 weeks after detection. No in vitro expansion preceded TCR sequencing of the sorted cells.

The chain joins TRBV19 to TRBJ1-4; TRBD1 might be the D (6 bases). Sequencing was carried out using naive CD8+ T cells sorted from blood. The clonotype comes from a man aged 18 to 35 with hepatitis C virus infection. CDR3 DNA sequence: TGTGCCAGTAGTATGCAGGGGACGTATGAAAAACTGTTTTTT. It translates to CASSMQGTYEKLFF.